The rows below give T cell receptor beta chains drawn from one sample of a study of blood T cell repertoires in COVID-19. The assay was immunoSEQ multiplex PCR, and TCRdb's table has in-frame clones only and misses some. The sample holds over 70,000 clones, 75% to 90% seen once. The specimen was peripheral blood. The origin of the receptors is an elderly man with acute or convalescent COVID-19. The CDR3 runs from the conserved cysteine through the conserved F or W. The D gene is left open where the match is weak. Only part of the rows carry a size: once, few, many, or a class if the clone is expanded.

size	V	D	length	J	DNA	CDR3
NA	TRBV9	TRBD1	17	TRBJ1-4	TGTGCCAGCACCCCTAGCGGACCGGGACAGGATAATGAAAAACTGTTTTTT	CASTPSGPGQDNEKLFF
NA	TRBV5-1	NA	17	TRBJ1-3	TGCGCCAGCAGCTTGGGGATACAGGGAGTGGCTGGAAACACCATATATTTT	CASSLGIQGVAGNTIYF
NA	TRBV5-6	TRBD1	16	TRBJ1-5	TGTGCCAGCAGCTTGTTTCAGGGGGTTAGCAATCAGCCCCAGCATTTT	CASSLFQGVSNQPQHF
NA	TRBV27	NA	12	TRBJ2-2	TGTGCCAGCAGTCAGTACACCGGGGAGCTGTTTTTT	CASSQYTGELFF
NA	TRBV19	TRBD1	15	TRBJ1-5	TGTGCCAGTAGTCCTAACTCAGGGGGCGATCAGCCCCAGCATTTT	CASSPNSGGDQPQHF
NA	TRBV6-1	TRBD1	15	TRBJ1-3	TGTGCCAGTCGAGAGGTGACAGGGGCTGGAAACACCATATATTTT	CASREVTGAGNTIYF
NA	TRBV6-2/TRBV6-3	TRBD2	15	TRBJ2-3	TGTGCCAGCAGTCAAATCCTAGCGGAGGCTAATACGCAGTATTTT	CASSQILAEANTQYF
NA	TRBV5-6	TRBD1	18	TRBJ1-6	TGTGCCAGCAGCTTGGTAGGCGGGGGACAGGGTCGGCGGTCACCCCTCCACTTT	CASSLVGGGQGRRSPLHF
NA	TRBV9	NA	14	TRBJ2-5	TGTGCCAGCAGCCCCCGCGCGGAGGGGGAGACCCAGTACTTC	CASSPRAEGETQYF
NA	TRBV12-3/TRBV12-4	NA	13	TRBJ1-3	TGTGCCAGCAGAGCGTCCTCGGGAAACACCATATATTTT	CASRASSGNTIYF
NA	TRBV6-5	NA	13	TRBJ2-5	TGTGCCAGCAGGAGGGACACCCAAGAGACCCAGTACTTC	CASRRDTQETQYF
NA	TRBV11-2	TRBD2	16	TRBJ2-2	TGTGCCAGCAGCTTAGGAGGCGGGAGGGAAACCGGGGAGCTGTTTTTT	CASSLGGGRETGELFF
NA	TRBV28	NA	15	TRBJ1-5	TGTGCCAGCAGTTATCCAGGGCCGAGCAATCAGCCCCAGCATTTT	CASSYPGPSNQPQHF
NA	TRBV12-3/TRBV12-4	NA	13	TRBJ1-5	TGTGCCAGCAGTATTATGAGCAATCAGCCCCAGCATTTT	CASSIMSNQPQHF
once	TRBV24-1	NA	12	TRBJ2-7	TGTGCCACCAGTGATACTTACCACGAGCAGTACTTC	CATSDTYHEQYF
NA	TRBV28	NA	11	TRBJ2-7	TGTGCCAGCAGTTTAGAGGACGAGCAGTACTTC	CASSLEDEQYF
NA	TRBV19	NA	13	TRBJ1-2	TGTGCCAGTAGTACAGACAGGTACTATGGCTACACCTTC	CASSTDRYYGYTF
NA	TRBV29-1	TRBD1	15	TRBJ2-4	TGCAGCGTGTGGACAGGGTCGCTAGCCAAAAACATTCAGTACTTC	CSVWTGSLAKNIQYF
NA	TRBV6-2/TRBV6-3	TRBD2	17	TRBJ2-4	TGTGCCAGCAGCCGTAGCGGGAGTATGGGTGTAGGGAACATTCAGTACTTC	CASSRSGSMGVGNIQYF
once	TRBV7-3	NA	15	TRBJ2-5	TGTGCCAGCACCCTGACAGGGGAGGGAGGAGAGACCCAGTACTTC	CASTLTGEGGETQYF
NA	TRBV28	TRBD1	15	TRBJ2-7	TGTGCCAGCAGTTTGGGGGGACAGGTATTCTACGAGCAGTACTTC	CASSLGGQVFYEQYF
many	TRBV9	NA	17	TRBJ2-7	TGTGCCAGCAGCGTGGGGGGCCTGGCGGGAGAGGCGGACGAGCAGTACTTC	CASSVGGLAGEADEQYF
NA	TRBV7-2	NA	11	TRBJ2-7	TGTGCCAGCAGCCTTAATTACGAGCAGTACTTC	CASSLNYEQYF
NA	TRBV3-1/TRBV3-2	TRBD2	19	TRBJ2-2	TGTGCCAGCAGCCAAGTTGCGACTAGCGGGAGACGAGGGACCGGGGAGCTGTTTTTT	CASSQVATSGRRGTGELFF
NA	TRBV6-5	TRBD1	13	TRBJ1-2	TGTGCCAGCAACCCGACAGGGAACTATGGCTACACCTTC	CASNPTGNYGYTF
NA	TRBV4-3	NA	13	TRBJ1-2	TGCGCCAGCAGCCAAGATCTGCATTCAGACTACACCTTC	CASSQDLHSDYTF
NA	TRBV19	NA	15	TRBJ2-6	TGTGCCAGTACAATTCTTAGCTCTGGGGCCAACGTCCTGACTTTC	CASTILSSGANVLTF
NA	TRBV6-2/TRBV6-3	NA	11	TRBJ2-1	TGTGCCAGCAGCGGACTGAATGAGCAGTTCTTC	CASSGLNEQFF
NA	TRBV24-1	TRBD2	16	TRBJ2-1	TGTGCCACCAGTGACCAGACTAGCGGACAAAACAATGAGCAGTTCTTC	CATSDQTSGQNNEQFF
few	TRBV7-9	TRBD1	18	TRBJ2-5	TGTGCCAGCAGCTTCCCCAATGGGACAGGGGATATCCAAGAGACCCAGTACTTC	CASSFPNGTGDIQETQYF
NA	TRBV11-2	NA	14	TRBJ2-7	TGTGCCAGCAGCTCCCGGGACTCTGCCTACGAGCAGTACTTC	CASSSRDSAYEQYF
NA	TRBV19	NA	14	TRBJ2-3	TGTGCCAGTAGTATACGGCAGGGTACAGATACGCAGTATTTT	CASSIRQGTDTQYF
once	TRBV2	NA	12	TRBJ2-6	TGTGCCAGCAGTGAAACAGTCCCTTTCCTGACTTTC	CASSETVPFLTF
few	TRBV23-1	TRBD1	16	TRBJ2-7	TGCGCCAGCAGTCAAGCCCGGACAGGGGGCAAGCACGAGCAGTACTTC	CASSQARTGGKHEQYF
NA	TRBV5-6	TRBD2	15	TRBJ2-1	TGTGCCAGCAGCTTGTCGGCACTAGCGGGCAGGGAGCAGTTCTTC	CASSLSALAGREQFF
NA	TRBV6-5	NA	15	TRBJ1-5	TGTGCCAGCAGTCGAAACAGGGATAGCAATCAGCCCCAGCATTTT	CASSRNRDSNQPQHF
NA	TRBV5-5	TRBD2	18	TRBJ2-5	TGTGCCAGCAGCTTGAGCTCCGGGACTAGCGGGGTGCAAGAGACCCAGTACTTC	CASSLSSGTSGVQETQYF
NA	TRBV6-5	NA	11	TRBJ1-1	TGTGCCAGCAATGCAGAAACTGAAGCTTTCTTT	CASNAETEAFF
NA	TRBV27	TRBD2	17	TRBJ2-3	TGTGCCAGCAGTTCCCCGACTAGCGGGAGGGCCACAGATACGCAGTATTTT	CASSSPTSGRATDTQYF
NA	TRBV3-1/TRBV3-2	TRBD1	13	TRBJ1-2	TGTGCCAGCAGCACTCTACAGGGGCATGGCTACACCTTC	CASSTLQGHGYTF
NA	TRBV5-6	NA	15	TRBJ2-6	TGTGCCAGCAGCACCGGTACTACTGGGGCCAACGTCCTGACTTTC	CASSTGTTGANVLTF
NA	TRBV27	TRBD1	15	TRBJ1-5	TGTGCCAGCAGTTTCGGACAGGATAGCAATCAGCCCCAGCATTTT	CASSFGQDSNQPQHF
NA	TRBV2	TRBD1	12	TRBJ2-7	TGTGCCAGCAGTGAGGGACAGGGGGCGGAGTACTTC	CASSEGQGAEYF
NA	TRBV29-1	NA	14	TRBJ1-1	TGCAGCGTTGCCCGCCGGGACTGGAACACTGAAGCTTTCTTT	CSVARRDWNTEAFF
NA	TRBV6-5	NA	15	TRBJ1-2	TGTGCCAGCAGTCCCACGGGGGATGCTAACTATGGCTACACCTTC	CASSPTGDANYGYTF
NA	TRBV6-1	TRBD1	15	TRBJ1-6	TGTGCCAGCAGTGAAGTAAGGACAGGCGGGATGGCCCTCCACTTT	CASSEVRTGGMALHF
NA	TRBV12-3/TRBV12-4	NA	12	TRBJ1-2	TGTGCCAGCAGTTTTGGAGGGTCGGGCTACACCTTC	CASSFGGSGYTF
NA	TRBV5-6	TRBD1	14	TRBJ2-7	TGTGCCAGCAGCTTTTACGACAGGGAGTACGAGCAGTACTTC	CASSFYDREYEQYF
NA	TRBV6-5	NA	14	TRBJ2-7	TGTGCCAGCAGTTACTACGCAGGGGATAACGAGCAGTACTTC	CASSYYAGDNEQYF
NA	TRBV6-5	TRBD1	15	TRBJ2-7	TGTGCCAGCAGTTCTGTACAGGGGGTTTCCTACGAGCAGTACTTC	CASSSVQGVSYEQYF
NA	TRBV6-2/TRBV6-3	NA	17	TRBJ1-1	TGTGCCAGCAGTCCCCCTCTCTTGACAGGCAGGAACACTGAAGCTTTCTTT	CASSPPLLTGRNTEAFF
once	TRBV3-1/TRBV3-2	NA	15	TRBJ2-2	TGTGCCAGCAGCCAAGGGCAGGGGGGTACCGGGGAGCTGTTTTTT	CASSQGQGGTGELFF
NA	TRBV6-2/TRBV6-3	NA	15	TRBJ2-1	TGTGCCAGCAGTCTAGGCCTTCCGCCCTACAATGAGCAGTTCTTC	CASSLGLPPYNEQFF
NA	TRBV7-3	TRBD1	14	TRBJ1-2	TGTGCCAGCAGCACCGGGACAGGACCCTATGGCTACACCTTC	CASSTGTGPYGYTF